The TCR beta chain described here comes from a study of T cell clones after liver transplantation. Study-wide context: Post-transplant blood was tracked for graft-donor-reactive T cell clones identified in a pre-transplant mixed lymphocyte reaction. Apart from three HCV-positive recipients, transplants were for non-autoimmune, non-viral reasons. Study-wide results and caveats: Post-transplant time points were not standardized, so conclusions are preliminary.

J lost 4 bases, V lost 5 bases, and 6 bases had no gene match. This CDR3 contains 14 residues. Germline values: CDR1 SGHTA, CDR2 FQGNSA. As regards this clone: As yet, its antigen is unknown.

The method was immunoSEQ multiplex PCR; TCRdb's version includes in-frame clones alone and lacks a portion of them. The repertoire holds 12,000 to 15,000 clones, approximately 81% seen once, with roughly 27% in the top ten. J is TRBJ1-1 and V is TRBV7-2; 8 bases are shared with TRBD1. The TCR comes from a human patient who received a liver transplant. Some T cells may be transferred from the graft donor. The sequences come from CD8+ T cells from blood, collected approximately 50 months after liver transplant. The CDR3 loop reads CASSTSQGGTEAFF. DNA of the CDR3: TGTGCCAGCAGCACCTCACAGGGGGGCACTGAAGCTTTCTTT.